Below, 32 T cell receptor beta chains from the same sample are listed, as sequenced in a study of shared clonotypes between healthy human individuals (TCRdb year 2020). The method behind the library was the immunoSEQ multiplex PCR assay. As stored in TCRdb, this immuneACCESS dataset retains in-frame rearrangements with V and J assigned. A fraction of the clones does not appear; measured against another copy, unresolved V genes explain less than half of the discrepancy, and the remainder lacks a known reason. The sample includes 950,000 to 1,200,000 clones, with 70% to 85% observed a single time. Roughly 0.83% of the sample lies in the top ten. Sequenced sample: memory CD4+ T cells from PBMCs. Per the publication, the cell subset or site label means: CD45RA-negative fraction. The receptors were gathered from a man aged 18 to 29 in good health. Some clones in this sample may be carry-over from other donors' samples.

The chain's CDR3 is CASSVEVTGELFF. In DNA, the CDR3 is TGTGCCAGCAGCGTAGAAGTTACCGGGGAGCTGTTTTTT. The chain carries TRBV9 and TRBJ2-2; D is unresolved. V gave up 0 bases and J gave up 5 bases, with 5 bases separating them. The CDR3 loop spans 13 amino acids. Looked up from germline, CDR1 is SGDLS and CDR2 is YYNGEE.

Written as DNA, the CDR3 is TGTGCCAGCAATCGGGCGCCAGGAACTGAAGCTTTCTTT. It translates to CASNRAPGTEAFF. The chain links TRBV2 to TRBJ1-1; D unclear. The CDR3 covers 13 residues. Germline lookup yields CDR1 SNHLY and CDR2 FYNNEI. Between the trimmed V and J ends, which lost 7 bases and 5 bases, there was a span of 14 bases. The whole variable domain, filled in from reference TRBV2 and TRBJ1-1, reads EPEVTQTPSHQVTQMGQEVILRCVPISNHLYFYWYRQILGQKVEFLVSFYNNEISEKSEIFDDQFSVERPDGSNFTLKIRSTKLEDSAMYFCASNRAPGTEAFFGQGTRLTVV.

This CDR3 reads CATHWGKNYGYTF. Written as DNA, the CDR3 is TGTGCCACCCACTGGGGCAAGAACTATGGCTACACCTTC. V and J are TRBV19 and TRBJ1-2; the D gene is possibly TRBD1 (5 bases). The CDR3 sequence is 13 residues long. The germline V gene has CDR1 LNHDA and CDR2 SQIVND (reference sequence). V gave up 10 bases and J gave up 2 bases, with 14 bases separating them.

Remarks on this clone: Other DNA sequences in this specimen translate into the identical CDR3. The rearrangement joins TRBV11-2 to TRBJ2-3; D uncertain. There are 12 residues in the CDR3. From germline, CDR1 is SGHAT and CDR2 FQNNGV. V was shortened by 1 base and J by 5 bases, with 4 bases between the two germline ends. The CDR3 protein is CASSLALDTQYF. CDR3 coding DNA: TGTGCCAGCAGCTTAGCGTTAGATACGCAGTATTTT.

This clone was observed many times. The genes are TRBV4-1 and TRBJ2-7, with D hard to call. V gave up 1 base and J gave up 3 bases, with 7 bases separating them. Germline CDR1 reads MGHRA; CDR2 reads YSYEKL. This CDR3 is built from 13 residues. The CDR3 loop reads CASSQAGHYEQYF. CDR3 nucleotides: TGCGCCAGCAGCCAAGCGGGCCACTACGAGCAGTACTTC.

The V and J genes are TRBV7-2 and TRBJ2-1; weak D call: TRBD1 (5 bases). The V end lost 4 bases, the J end lost 5 bases, and 15 bases lay between the germline ends. CDR1 is SGHTA and CDR2 is FQGNSA in the germline V gene. CDR3 length equals 15 residues. CDR3 in amino acids: CASSSQVGGHNEQFF. Written as DNA, the CDR3 is TGTGCCAGCAGCTCACAGGTGGGTGGACACAATGAGCAGTTCTTC.

This chain joins TRBV4-1 and TRBJ2-3; D gene unclear. Germline CDR1 reads MGHRA; CDR2 reads YSYEKL. The CDR3 extends over 15 amino acids. Between the trimmed V and J ends, which lost 0 bases and 2 bases, there was a span of 9 bases. The CDR3 reads CASSQDPRFTDTQYF. The CDR3 coding sequence is TGCGCCAGCAGCCAAGACCCTAGATTCACAGATACGCAGTATTTT.

The gene calls are TRBV4-3 and TRBJ1-6; D is possibly TRBD1 (5 bases). Trimming left V 1 base short and J 5 bases short, with 21 bases between. Germline V CDR1 and CDR2: LGHNA, YSLEER. CDR3 length: 19 amino acids. As DNA, the CDR3 is TGCGCCAGCAGCCAAGGAAAACTCCTTCTGGGACGCGATAATTCACCCCTCCACTTT. Its translation is CASSQGKLLLGRDNSPLHF.

V gene TRBV20-1 combines with J gene TRBJ2-1; perhaps D is TRBD1 or TRBD2 (5 bases each). Germline-derived CDR1 and CDR2 are DFQATT and SNEGSKA (reference sequence). This CDR3 spans 11 amino acids. Deletions cut 4 bases from V and 8 bases from J, with 9 bases between. Here the CDR3 reads CSAILGDEQFF. CDR3 DNA sequence: TGCAGTGCTATACTGGGGGATGAGCAGTTCTTC.

This clone appeared a single time. In the same sample, other DNA sequences code for this CDR3. This chain links TRBV4-3 with TRBJ1-4; a possible D gene is TRBD1 (5 bases). The CDR3 runs 14 residues. Trimming took off 0 bases at V and 7 bases at J, with 9 bases between the two ends. Germline V gives CDR1 LGHNA, CDR2 YSLEER. The chain's CDR3 is CASSQDPGGEKLFF. The CDR3 nucleotides are TGCGCCAGCAGCCAAGACCCTGGGGGTGAAAAACTGTTTTTT.

The gene calls are TRBV9 and TRBJ2-5; 7 positions agree with TRBD1. CDR3 length: 14 residues. V dropped 0 bases and J dropped 4; count of bases not matched to a gene: 3. Germline loops: CDR1 SGDLS, CDR2 YYNGEE. CDR3 nucleotides: TGTGCCAGCAGCGTAGGACAGGGTCTAGAGACCCAGTACTTC. Amino acids: CASSVGQGLETQYF.

The V call is TRBV7-1, the J call TRBJ1-5; a possible D gene is TRBD1 (6 bases). TRBV7-1 is marked as an open reading frame, function uncertain. CDR3 size: 14 residues. The V end was cut by 3 bases, the J end by 5 bases, with 11 bases between. CDR3 protein: CASSSYQGYQPQHF. The CDR3 DNA is TGTGCCAGCAGCTCCTATCAGGGGTATCAGCCCCAGCATTTT.

CDR3 bases: TGTGCCAGTAGTAAGTCTGACTTGGGCTACAATGAGCAGTTCTTC. Protein sequence: CASSKSDLGYNEQFF. The gene calls are TRBV19 and TRBJ2-1, with D unresolved. The CDR3 extends over 15 amino acids. Germline V CDR1 and CDR2: LNHDA, SQIVND (reference sequence). The V gene lost 4 bases and the J gene lost 3 bases, with 13 bases spanning the gap.

J is TRBJ2-3 and V is TRBV6-1, with TRBD2 matching 8 bases. This CDR3 is built from 14 residues. V was pared by 5 bases and J by 9 bases, with 10 bases of the junction left unmatched. Germline V gene sequence: CDR1 MNHNS, CDR2 SASEGT. For the CDR3, the DNA is TGTGCCAGCAGTTGGACTAGCTCAGGGGACACGCAGTATTTT. The encoded protein is CASSWTSSGDTQYF.

This sequence joins TRBV7-2 and TRBJ2-3, with a possible D match to TRBD2 (5 bases). Germline V gene sequence: CDR1 SGHTA, CDR2 FQGNSA. Trimming shortened V by 5 bases and J by 7 bases, and 16 bases separated the two germline ends. The CDR3 covers 14 residues. The CDR3 nucleotides read TGTGCCAGCAGCCCTTACGTGAGCGGAAATACGCAGTATTTT. This gives the protein CASSPYVSGNTQYF.

This clone came up once. The chain is built from TRBV28 and TRBJ2-3, with D unclear. V shed 10 bases and J shed 0 bases, with 14 bases lying between them. CDR1 and CDR2 (germline): MDHEN, SYDVKM. The CDR3 spans 14 residues. The CDR3 DNA reads TGTGCCACCGTAAAGAGGAAGAGCACAGATACGCAGTATTTT. It encodes CATVKRKSTDTQYF.

The rearrangement links TRBV21-1 to TRBJ2-1; the tabulated D call, TRBD2, remains unverified against the DNA. TRBV21-1 is listed as a pseudogene. This CDR3 has 12 residues. This CDR3 is CASSKGLAEQFF. The CDR3 nucleotides read TGTGCCAGCAGCAAGGGACTAGCGGAGCAGTTCTTC.

This clone was seen only once. Different DNA sequences within this sample yield the same CDR3. The chain combines TRBV29-1 with TRBJ2-3, with no clear D. From germline, CDR1 is SQVTM and CDR2 ANQGSEA. Trimming cost V 3 bases and J 2 bases, with 6 bases left between them. The CDR3 loop spans 12 amino acids. CDR3 sequence: CSVDRSTDTQYF. CDR3 bases: TGCAGCGTTGACCGCTCCACAGATACGCAGTATTTT.

Only a few counts were recorded for this clone. This chain links TRBV19 with TRBJ2-5; TRBD2 matches 10 bases. Germline V CDR1 and CDR2: LNHDA, SQIVND (reference sequence). Losses at the gene ends were 6 bases for V and 5 bases for J; bases not matched to a gene: 12. The CDR3 is made up of 16 amino acids. CDR3 sequence reads: CASRSDASGSRETQYF. In DNA form, the CDR3 reads TGTGCCAGTAGGTCAGATGCTAGCGGGAGTAGGGAGACCCAGTACTTC.

The chain carries TRBV27 and TRBJ2-7; 9 positions agree with TRBD1. Germline assignment: CDR1 MNHEY and CDR2 SMNVEV (reference sequence). The CDR3 covers 17 residues. V lost 2 bases, J lost 6 bases, and 14 bases stayed unmatched. CDR3 in amino acids: CASSLRGTGTTVFEQYF. The CDR3 nucleotides read TGTGCCAGCAGTTTACGGGGGACAGGGACTACGGTATTCGAGCAGTACTTC.

V and J are TRBV29-1 and TRBJ2-5; TRBD2 is a possible D gene (7 bases). Germline CDR1 SQVTM, CDR2 ANQGSEA. This CDR3 comprises 13 residues. Trimming took off 4 bases at V and 2 bases at J, with 11 bases between the two ends. Here the CDR3 reads CSVAGGAQETQYF. CDR3 coding DNA: TGCAGCGTTGCTGGGGGGGCACAAGAGACCCAGTACTTC.

This chain links TRBV7-8 with TRBJ1-2; no definite D call. This CDR3 contains 17 residues. CDR1 and CDR2 from the germline V gene are SGHVS and FQNEAQ. Trimming shortened V by 4 bases and J by 4 bases, and 22 bases separated the two germline ends. CDR3: CASSSFGSRPTSYGYTF. In nucleotides, the CDR3 is TGTGCCAGCAGCTCCTTTGGCAGCCGGCCGACTTCCTATGGCTACACCTTC.

The genes are TRBV18 and TRBJ2-2; tentative D call: TRBD1 (5 bases). This CDR3 spans 15 amino acids. The germline CDR1 and CDR2 sequences are KGHSH and LQKENI. V lost 2 bases and J 4 bases, leaving 11 bases between the germline ends. The CDR3 sequence: CASSPFSGRTGELFF. CDR3 DNA: TGTGCCAGCTCACCATTTTCAGGGCGCACCGGGGAGCTGTTTTTT.

This clone was seen just once. The junction shows a germline mismatch at one end, possibly a read error. V gene TRBV5-4 combines with J gene TRBJ1-1, with a possible D match to TRBD1 (5 bases). The CDR3 consists of 17 residues. The germline V gene has CDR1 SGHNT and CDR2 YYREEE (reference sequence). CDR3 residues: CASRTGAGRRMNTEAFF. In DNA, the CDR3 is TGCGCCAGCAGAACCGGGGCAGGGCGAAGGATGAACACTGAAGCTTTCTTT. Complete variable domain (other parts from reference TRBV5-4 and TRBJ1-1): ETGVTQSPTHLIKTRGQQVTLRCSSQSGHNTVSWYQQALGQGPQFIFQYYREEENGRGNFPPRFSGLQFPNYSSELNVNALELDDSALYLCASRTGAGRRMNTEAFFGQGTRLTVV.

This rearrangement joins TRBV18 to TRBJ1-1; 9 bases fit TRBD1. With 0 bases clipped from V and 1 base from J, the junction kept 3 bases outside the gene matches. This CDR3 spans 16 amino acids. CDR1 is KGHSH and CDR2 is LQKENI in the germline V gene. CDR3 nucleotides: TGTGCCAGCTCACCACCGGACAGGGGATCGAACACTGAAGCTTTCTTT. Translated, it gives CASSPPDRGSNTEAFF.

This chain links TRBV6-1 with TRBJ1-2; 10 nucleotides match TRBD1. V trimming: 7 bases; J trimming: 6 bases; junction bases outside the gene matches: 8. Germline V gene data show CDR1 as MNHNS and CDR2 as SASEGT. CDR3 size: 14 residues. CDR3 bases: TGTGCCAGCACCCGGGACAGGGGAGAAAATGGCTACACCTTC. Translation: CASTRDRGENGYTF.

The chain couples TRBV2 to TRBJ2-7; the D gene could be TRBD1 or TRBD2 (6 bases each). The germline V gene encodes CDR1 SNHLY and CDR2 FYNNEI. The CDR3 length is 14 residues. V was trimmed by 7 bases and J by 5 bases, leaving 18 bases between them. The CDR3 loop reads CASILEGVGHEQYF. For the CDR3, the DNA is TGTGCCAGCATTCTGGAGGGGGTGGGCCACGAGCAGTACTTC.

At least ten counts were recorded for this clone. The chain carries TRBV21-1 and TRBJ1-2; the D call of TRBD1 is as the table states it, not checked on the DNA. TRBV21-1 represents a pseudogene. The CDR3 sequence is 15 residues long. The CDR3 DNA reads TGTGCCAGCAGCGAAAGGCATGACAGGGGGCCTGGCTACACCTTC. Protein sequence: CASSERHDRGPGYTF.

As concerns this clone: A much larger clone differs by one base, so this may be a read error. Different DNA sequences within this sample yield the same CDR3. The rearrangement joins TRBV5-1 to TRBJ2-5, with D maybe TRBD1 (6 bases). The CDR3 consists of 14 residues. Trimming left V 0 bases short and J 3 bases short, with 9 bases between. CDR1 and CDR2 (germline): SGHRS, YFSETQ. The CDR3 coding sequence is TGCGCCAGCAGCTTGGGTACAGGGAAAGAGACCCAGTACTTC. Amino acid sequence: CASSLGTGKETQYF.

CDR3 sequence: CASSLGDGANVLTF. The DNA of the CDR3 is TGTGCCAGCAGCCTTGGCGACGGGGCCAACGTCCTGACTTTC. The chain carries TRBV4-2 and TRBJ2-6, with D hard to call. The ends were cut back, 4 bases at V and 4 bases at J, with 8 bases in the middle. CDR3 length: 14 residues. Per germline, CDR1 LGHNA and CDR2 YNFKEQ.

The chain links TRBV7-8 to TRBJ2-5; the match to TRBD1 covers 9 bases. Germline CDR1 SGHVS, CDR2 FQNEAQ. J was trimmed by 5 bases and V by 7 bases; bases with no gene match: 8. This CDR3 comprises 14 residues. For the CDR3, the DNA is TGTGCCAGCACCCACAGGGGGCGGCTGGAGACCCAGTACTTC. This codes for CASTHRGRLETQYF. Full variable domain (rest looked up from reference TRBV7-8 and TRBJ2-5): GAGVSQSPRYKVAKRGQDVALRCDPISGHVSLFWYQQALGQGPEFLTYFQNEAQLDKSGLPSDRFFAERPEGSVSTLKIQRTQQEDSAVYLCASTHRGRLETQYFGPGTRLLVL.

The chain is built from TRBV30 and TRBJ1-4; D uncertain. Trimming cost V 3 bases and J 7 bases, with 12 bases left between them. Looked up from germline, CDR1 is GTSNPN and CDR2 is SVGIG (reference sequence). This CDR3 spans 13 amino acids. CDR3 region: CAWRVSGGEKLFF. The CDR3 DNA sequence: TGTGCCTGGAGAGTGAGTGGAGGTGAAAAACTGTTTTTT.